The clone carrying this T cell receptor beta chain was counted at least ten times. Its specificity is not known. This specimen belongs to a study of T cells after yellow fever vaccination. Turning to the study itself: SMART-Seq v4 Ultra Low Input prepared the low-cell-number fractions.

Universal primer sites and UMIs were introduced during 5'RACE template-switching synthesis of TCR cDNA. A single record per CDR3 protein comes from TCRdb applying MiXCR to the 5' RACE reads. The table records 320,000 or so distinct CDR3 sequences, roughly 8.4% of them present only once. Study-level findings and limits: High-abundance clonotypes from the bulk population could contaminate FACS-sorted repertoires.

CDR1 and CDR2 (germline): MNHEY, SVGAGI. This CDR3 is 15 amino acids long. The J segment lost 0 bases and the V segment lost 8 bases, leaving 5 bases of the junction unmatched. Sequences were derived from PBMCs, sampled around 45 days after the first yellow fever vaccination. The V call is TRBV6-5, the J call TRBJ2-1; 9 bases are shared with TRBD2. This TCR was recovered from a man between 18 and 29 years old who received the YFV17D yellow fever vaccine. CDR3 amino acids: CASGSGGVSYNEQFF. The CDR3 nucleotides read TGTGCCAGCGGTAGCGGGGGTGTCTCCTACAATGAGCAGTTCTTC.